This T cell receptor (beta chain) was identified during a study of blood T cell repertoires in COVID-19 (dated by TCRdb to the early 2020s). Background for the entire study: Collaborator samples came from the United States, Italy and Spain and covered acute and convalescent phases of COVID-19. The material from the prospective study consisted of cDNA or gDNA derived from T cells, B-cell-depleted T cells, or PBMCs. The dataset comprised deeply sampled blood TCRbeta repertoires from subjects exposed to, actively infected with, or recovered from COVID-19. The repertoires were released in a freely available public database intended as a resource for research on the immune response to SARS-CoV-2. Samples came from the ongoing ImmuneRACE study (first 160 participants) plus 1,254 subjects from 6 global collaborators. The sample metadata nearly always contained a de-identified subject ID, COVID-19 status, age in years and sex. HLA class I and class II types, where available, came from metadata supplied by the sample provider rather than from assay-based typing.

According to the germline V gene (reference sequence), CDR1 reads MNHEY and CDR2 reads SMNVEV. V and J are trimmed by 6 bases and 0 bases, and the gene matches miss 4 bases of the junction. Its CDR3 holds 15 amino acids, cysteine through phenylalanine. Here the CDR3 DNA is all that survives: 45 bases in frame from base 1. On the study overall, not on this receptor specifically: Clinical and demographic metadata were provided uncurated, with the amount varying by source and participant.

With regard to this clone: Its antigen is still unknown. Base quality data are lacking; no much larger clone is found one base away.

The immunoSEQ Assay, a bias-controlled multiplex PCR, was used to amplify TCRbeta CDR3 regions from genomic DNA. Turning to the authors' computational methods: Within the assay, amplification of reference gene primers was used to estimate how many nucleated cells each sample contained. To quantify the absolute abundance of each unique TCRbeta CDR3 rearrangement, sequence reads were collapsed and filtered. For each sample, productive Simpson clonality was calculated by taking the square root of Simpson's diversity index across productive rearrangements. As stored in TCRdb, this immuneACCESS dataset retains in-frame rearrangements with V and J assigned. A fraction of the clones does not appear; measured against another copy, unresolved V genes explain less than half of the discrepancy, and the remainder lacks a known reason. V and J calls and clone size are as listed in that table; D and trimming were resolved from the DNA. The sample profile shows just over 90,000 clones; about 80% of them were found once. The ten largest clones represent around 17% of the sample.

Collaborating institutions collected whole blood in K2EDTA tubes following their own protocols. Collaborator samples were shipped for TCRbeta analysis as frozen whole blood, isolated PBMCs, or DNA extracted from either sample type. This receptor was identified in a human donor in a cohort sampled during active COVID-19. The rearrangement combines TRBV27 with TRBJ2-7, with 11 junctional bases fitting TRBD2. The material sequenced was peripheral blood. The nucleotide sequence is TGTGCCAGCAGACTAGCGGGGGTGGACTCCTACGAGCAGTACTTC. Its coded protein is CASRLAGVDSYEQYF.